The next 10 T cell receptor beta chains were all read from a single sample in a study of OX40 agonist ivuxolimab in advanced cancers. Profiled with immunoSEQ multiplex PCR; TCRdb holds only in-frame clones, not every one. This sample yields about 50,000 clones, of which approximately 89% are seen a single time; about 6% belongs to the top ten. The starting material was CD4+ or CD8+ T cells sorted from blood, obtained in a trial of the OX40 agonist ivuxolimab. Receptors were obtained from an adult with an advanced solid tumor such as melanoma, head and neck, liver or kidney cancer.

V is TRBV13 and J is TRBJ1-6; possible D gene TRBD1, 6 bases. There are 16 residues in the CDR3. The V gene's germline CDR1 is PRHDT and CDR2 FYEKMQ (reference sequence). Trimming shortened V by 1 base and J by 5 bases, and 12 bases separated the two germline ends. CDR3 sequence reads: CASSLAEDSNNSPLHF. The CDR3 bases are TGTGCCAGCAGCTTAGCCGAGGACAGCAATAATTCACCCCTCCACTTT.

Concerning this clone itself: The junction departs from germline at one end; a sequencing error may be responsible. V and J are TRBV4-1 and TRBJ1-1; a possible D gene is TRBD1 (5 bases). The CDR3 totals 14 residues. Germline V CDR1 and CDR2: MGHRA, YSYEKL. The CDR3 region has the DNA TGCGCCAGCAGTTCCGGGACGGGAAACAATGAAGCTTTCTTT. Residues: CASSSGTGNNEAFF.

The chain joins TRBV9 to TRBJ2-1; TRBD1 might be the D (7 bases). The CDR3 consists of 21 residues. The germline V and J ends were trimmed by 4 bases and 0 bases, with 29 bases remaining between them. Germline values: CDR1 SGDLS, CDR2 YYNGEE. The CDR3 coding sequence is TGTGCCAGCAGCCGCTCCGGAGGGGGCCTCGGTTTCCTTAGCTCCTACAATGAGCAGTTCTTC. It yields the protein CASSRSGGGLGFLSSYNEQFF.

The CDR3 loop reads CASSGTGGGYTF. CDR3 coding DNA: TGTGCCAGCAGCGGGACAGGGGGTGGCTACACCTTC. V usage is TRBV9 and J usage is TRBJ1-2; 10 nucleotides align to TRBD1. Germline V gene data show CDR1 as SGDLS and CDR2 as YYNGEE. The CDR3 loop spans 12 amino acids. Trimming at V came to 3 bases and at J to 7 bases, leaving 0 bases not matched to a gene. The full variable domain, completed using reference TRBV9 and TRBJ1-2, is DSGVTQTPKHLITATGQRVTLRCSPRSGDLSVYWYQQSLDQGLQFLIQYYNGEERAKGNILERFSAQQFPDLHSELNLSSLELGDSALYFCASSGTGGGYTFGSGTRLTVV.

This chain uses TRBV5-6 with TRBJ1-1; no firm D call. CDR3 length: 12 residues. V lost 0 bases to trimming and J lost 3 bases, with 3 bases between them. Per the germline V gene, CDR1 is SGHDT and CDR2 is YYEEEE. The CDR3 nucleotides are TGTGCCAGCAGCTTGGGGTACACTGAAGCTTTCTTT. This sequence encodes CASSLGYTEAFF.

The chain combines TRBV9 with TRBJ1-5; tentative D call: TRBD1 (5 bases). The germline gives CDR1 SGDLS, CDR2 YYNGEE. Trimming took 4 bases from V and 4 from J, leaving 15 bases between them. The CDR3 is 15 residues long. The CDR3 DNA follows: TGTGCCAGCAGCCTAGAGGCAGGGCAAAATCAGCCCCAGCATTTT. Translated: CASSLEAGQNQPQHF. Full variable domain (outside the CDR3, taken from reference TRBV9 and TRBJ1-5): DSGVTQTPKHLITATGQRVTLRCSPRSGDLSVYWYQQSLDQGLQFLIQYYNGEERAKGNILERFSAQQFPDLHSELNLSSLELGDSALYFCASSLEAGQNQPQHFGDGTRLSIL.

Within the sample, this clone is large (0.1 to 1%). The V gene is TRBV7-2, the J gene TRBJ1-1; D gene unclear. The CDR3 is made up of 12 amino acids. V gave up 6 bases and J gave up 11 bases, with 16 bases separating them. Germline-derived CDR1 and CDR2 are SGHTA and FQGNSA. The CDR3 loop is CASREGWGEAFF. CDR3 sequence (DNA): TGTGCCAGCAGAGAAGGGTGGGGAGAGGCTTTCTTT.

This chain uses TRBV4-1 with TRBJ1-1; 9 bases align to TRBD1. CDR1 and CDR2 (germline): MGHRA, YSYEKL. The CDR3 covers 14 residues. V was pared by 1 base and J by 3 bases, with 0 bases of the junction left unmatched. The CDR3: CASSQGDRDTEAFF. The CDR3 coding sequence is TGCGCCAGCAGCCAAGGGGACAGGGACACTGAAGCTTTCTTT.

The CDR3 protein is CASSLGTANTEAFF. In DNA form, the CDR3 reads TGTGCCAGCAGCCTAGGGACCGCCAACACTGAAGCTTTCTTT. V gene TRBV5-5 combines with J gene TRBJ1-1; tentative D call: TRBD1 (5 bases). The CDR3 totals 14 residues. The germline CDR1 and CDR2 sequences are SGHKS and YYEKEE (reference sequence). The V gene lost 4 bases and the J gene lost 2 bases, with 12 bases spanning the gap.

CDR3 sequence: CASKDTYEQYV. The DNA of the CDR3 is TGTGCCAGCAAGGACACTTACGAGCAGTACGTC. The J gene is TRBJ2-7, the V gene TRBV6-1; possibly TRBD1 for D (5 bases). Germline V gene lookup returns CDR1 MNHNS and CDR2 SASEGT. The CDR3 covers 11 residues. V gave up 7 bases and J gave up 4 bases, with 8 bases separating them.